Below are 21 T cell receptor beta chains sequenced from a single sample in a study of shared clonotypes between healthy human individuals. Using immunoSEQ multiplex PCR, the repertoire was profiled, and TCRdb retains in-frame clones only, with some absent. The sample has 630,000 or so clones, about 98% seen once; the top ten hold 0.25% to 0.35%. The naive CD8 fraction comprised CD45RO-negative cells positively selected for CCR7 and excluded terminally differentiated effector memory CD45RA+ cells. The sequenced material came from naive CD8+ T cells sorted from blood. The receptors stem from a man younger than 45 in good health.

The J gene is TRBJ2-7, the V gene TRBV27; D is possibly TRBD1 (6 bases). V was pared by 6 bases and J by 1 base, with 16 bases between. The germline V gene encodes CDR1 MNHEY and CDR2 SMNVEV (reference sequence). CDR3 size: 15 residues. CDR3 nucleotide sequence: TGTGCCAGCAGCCGCAGGGGTTCCCCTTCCTACGAGCAGTACTTC. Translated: CASSRRGSPSYEQYF.

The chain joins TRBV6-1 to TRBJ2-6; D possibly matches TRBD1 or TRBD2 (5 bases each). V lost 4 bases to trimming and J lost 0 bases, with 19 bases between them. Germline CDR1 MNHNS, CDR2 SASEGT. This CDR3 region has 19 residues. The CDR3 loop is CASSGAWDALSSGANVLTF. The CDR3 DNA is TGTGCCAGCAGTGGAGCCTGGGACGCCCTCAGCTCTGGGGCCAACGTCCTGACTTTC.

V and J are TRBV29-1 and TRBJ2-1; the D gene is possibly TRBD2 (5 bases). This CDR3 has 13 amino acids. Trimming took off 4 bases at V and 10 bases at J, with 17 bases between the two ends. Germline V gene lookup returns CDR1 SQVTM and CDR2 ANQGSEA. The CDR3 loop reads CSVVSAQTGEQFF. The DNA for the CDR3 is TGCAGCGTTGTGAGCGCCCAAACGGGAGAGCAGTTCTTC.

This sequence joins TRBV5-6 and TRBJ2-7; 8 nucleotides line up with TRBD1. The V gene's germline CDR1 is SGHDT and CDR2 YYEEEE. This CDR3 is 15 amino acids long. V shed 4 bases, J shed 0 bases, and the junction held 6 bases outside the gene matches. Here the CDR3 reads CASSPVQGDSYEQYF. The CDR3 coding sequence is TGTGCCAGCAGCCCCGTACAGGGGGACTCCTACGAGCAGTACTTC. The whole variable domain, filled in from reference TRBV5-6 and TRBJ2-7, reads DAGVTQSPTHLIKTRGQQVTLRCSPKSGHDTVSWYQQALGQGPQFIFQYYEEEERQRGNFPDRFSGHQFPNYSSELNVNALLLGDSALYLCASSPVQGDSYEQYFGPGTRLTVT.

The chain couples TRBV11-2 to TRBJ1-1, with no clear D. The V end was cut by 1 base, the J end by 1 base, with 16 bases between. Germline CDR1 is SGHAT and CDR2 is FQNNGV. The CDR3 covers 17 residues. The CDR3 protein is CASSLVVFTAGNTEAFF. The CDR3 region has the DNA TGTGCCAGCAGCTTAGTTGTATTCACCGCGGGGAACACTGAAGCTTTCTTT.

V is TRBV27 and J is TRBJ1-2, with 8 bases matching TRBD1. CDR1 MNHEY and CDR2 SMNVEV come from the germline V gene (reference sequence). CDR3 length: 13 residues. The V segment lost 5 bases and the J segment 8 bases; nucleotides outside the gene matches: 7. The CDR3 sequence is CASSLDRGRGYTF. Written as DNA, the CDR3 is TGTGCCAGCAGTCTCGACAGGGGACGAGGCTACACCTTC.

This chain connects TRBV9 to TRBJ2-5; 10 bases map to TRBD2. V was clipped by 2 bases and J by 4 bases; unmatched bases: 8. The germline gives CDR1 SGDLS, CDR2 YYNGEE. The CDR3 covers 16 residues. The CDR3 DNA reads TGTGCCAGCAGCGTTCAGAGCGGGAGGGCTAGAGAGACCCAGTACTTC. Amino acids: CASSVQSGRARETQYF.

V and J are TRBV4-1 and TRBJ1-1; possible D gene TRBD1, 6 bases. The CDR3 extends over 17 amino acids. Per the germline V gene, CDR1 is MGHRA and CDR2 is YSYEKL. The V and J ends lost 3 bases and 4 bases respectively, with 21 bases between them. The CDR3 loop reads CASSHARMGNRVTEAFF. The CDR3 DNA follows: TGCGCCAGCAGCCACGCGAGAATGGGAAACAGGGTCACTGAAGCTTTCTTT.

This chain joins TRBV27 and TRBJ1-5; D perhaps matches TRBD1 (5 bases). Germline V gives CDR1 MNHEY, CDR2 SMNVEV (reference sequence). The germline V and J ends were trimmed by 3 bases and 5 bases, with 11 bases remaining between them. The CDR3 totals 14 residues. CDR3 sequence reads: CASSLGPGDQPQHF. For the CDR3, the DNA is TGTGCCAGCAGTTTGGGGCCCGGGGATCAGCCCCAGCATTTT.

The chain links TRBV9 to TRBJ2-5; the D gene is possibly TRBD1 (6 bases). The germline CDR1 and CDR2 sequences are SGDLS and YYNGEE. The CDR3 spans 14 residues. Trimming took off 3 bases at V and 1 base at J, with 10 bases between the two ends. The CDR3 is CASSAPDSQETQYF. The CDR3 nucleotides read TGTGCCAGCAGCGCCCCGGACAGCCAAGAGACCCAGTACTTC.

CDR3 nucleotides: TGTGCCAGCAGCCAAACACTGGGACAGTGGAACTATGGCTACACCTTC. Protein sequence: CASSQTLGQWNYGYTF. The gene calls are TRBV7-8 and TRBJ1-2, with TRBD1 matching over 7 bases. CDR1 and CDR2 (germline): SGHVS, FQNEAQ. The CDR3 extends over 16 amino acids. With V trimmed by 5 bases and J by 2 bases, 11 bases remained unmatched.

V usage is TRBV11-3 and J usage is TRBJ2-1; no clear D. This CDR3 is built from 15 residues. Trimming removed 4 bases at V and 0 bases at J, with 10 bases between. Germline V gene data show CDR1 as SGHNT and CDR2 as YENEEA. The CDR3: CASSSAVGSYNEQFF. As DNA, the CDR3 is TGTGCCAGCAGCTCCGCCGTCGGCTCCTACAATGAGCAGTTCTTC.

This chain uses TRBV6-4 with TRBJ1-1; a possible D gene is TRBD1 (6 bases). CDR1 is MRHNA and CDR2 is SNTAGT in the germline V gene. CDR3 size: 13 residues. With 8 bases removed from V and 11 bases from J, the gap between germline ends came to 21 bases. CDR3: CASARGGRSSAFF. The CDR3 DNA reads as TGTGCCAGCGCACGAGGGGGACGAAGTAGTGCTTTCTTT.

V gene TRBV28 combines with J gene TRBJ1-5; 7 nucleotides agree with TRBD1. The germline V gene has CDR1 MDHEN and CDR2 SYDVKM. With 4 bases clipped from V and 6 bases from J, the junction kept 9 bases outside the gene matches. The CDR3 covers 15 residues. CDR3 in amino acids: CASSSLGGGSQPQHF. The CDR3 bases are TGTGCCAGCAGTTCATTGGGAGGGGGCAGTCAGCCCCAGCATTTT. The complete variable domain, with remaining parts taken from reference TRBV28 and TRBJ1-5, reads DVKVTQSSRYLVKRTGEKVFLECVQDMDHENMFWYRQDPGLGLRLIYFSYDVKMKEKGDIPEGYSVSREKKERFSLILESASTNQTSMYLCASSSLGGGSQPQHFGDGTRLSIL.

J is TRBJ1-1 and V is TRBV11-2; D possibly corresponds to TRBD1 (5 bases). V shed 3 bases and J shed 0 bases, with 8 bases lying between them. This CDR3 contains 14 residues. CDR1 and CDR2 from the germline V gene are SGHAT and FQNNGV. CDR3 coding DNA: TGTGCCAGCAGCTTGGGGCTAATGAACACTGAAGCTTTCTTT. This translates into CASSLGLMNTEAFF.

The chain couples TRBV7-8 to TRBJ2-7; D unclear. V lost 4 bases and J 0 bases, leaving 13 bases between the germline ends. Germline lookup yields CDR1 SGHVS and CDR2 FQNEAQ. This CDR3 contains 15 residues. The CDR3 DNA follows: TGTGCCAGCAGCTCCCAATGGGTGAACTCCTACGAGCAGTACTTC. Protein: CASSSQWVNSYEQYF.

The CDR3 reads CASRWEPSFTGELFF. In DNA, the CDR3 is TGTGCCAGCAGGTGGGAGCCGTCGTTCACCGGGGAGCTGTTTTTT. The chain has TRBV6-1 and TRBJ2-2; TRBD2 is a possible D gene (5 bases). V shed 6 bases and J shed 4 bases, with 15 bases lying between them. There are 15 residues in the CDR3. Germline values: CDR1 MNHNS, CDR2 SASEGT.

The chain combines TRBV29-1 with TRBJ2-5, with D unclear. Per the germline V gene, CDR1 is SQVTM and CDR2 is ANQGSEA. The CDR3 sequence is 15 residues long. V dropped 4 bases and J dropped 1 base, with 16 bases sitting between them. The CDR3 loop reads CSVVFFFSPQETQYF. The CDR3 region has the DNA TGCAGCGTTGTCTTCTTCTTTTCCCCCCAAGAGACCCAGTACTTC.

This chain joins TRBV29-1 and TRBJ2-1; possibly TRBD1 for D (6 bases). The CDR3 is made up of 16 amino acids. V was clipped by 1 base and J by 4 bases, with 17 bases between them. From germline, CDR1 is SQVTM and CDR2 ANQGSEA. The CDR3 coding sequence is TGCAGCGTTGAAGTTCCCCGAATGGGGGCGTACAATGAGCAGTTCTTC. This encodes CSVEVPRMGAYNEQFF.

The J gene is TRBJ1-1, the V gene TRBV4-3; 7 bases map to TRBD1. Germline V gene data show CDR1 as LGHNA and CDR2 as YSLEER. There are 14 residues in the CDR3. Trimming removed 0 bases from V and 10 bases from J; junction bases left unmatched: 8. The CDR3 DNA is TGCGCCAGCAGCCAAGATCGGGGAGGGGGCGTAGCTTTCTTT. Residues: CASSQDRGGGVAFF.

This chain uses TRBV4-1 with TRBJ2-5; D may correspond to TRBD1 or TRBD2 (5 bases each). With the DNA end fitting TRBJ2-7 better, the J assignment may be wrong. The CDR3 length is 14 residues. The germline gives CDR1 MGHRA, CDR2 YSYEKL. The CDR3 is CASSDRDVSYEQYF. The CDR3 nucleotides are TGCGCCAGCAGCGACCGGGACGTATCCTACGAGCAGTACTTC.